This T cell receptor (beta chain) was sequenced for a study of CD8+ T cells in alopecia areata. Germline V gene lookup returns CDR1 SGHTA and CDR2 FQGNSA. The CDR3 spans 13 residues. Trimming shortened V by 3 bases and J by 4 bases, and 10 bases separated the two germline ends. Overall study results and limits: The study found higher clonality in lesional than normal scalp, especially in alopecia totalis/universalis.

Extracted RNA was reverse transcribed into cDNA, the sequencing template. Profiling relied on immunoSEQ multiplex PCR, and the TCRdb table lists in-frame clones only, not all of them. The profile shows roughly 200,000 clones, roughly 63% of them singletons. On this clone: Its antigen is unknown.

The specimen comprised CD4+ T cells sorted from blood, sampled at week 0. The J gene is TRBJ2-7, the V gene TRBV7-2; the D gene is possibly TRBD1 (5 bases). This TCR derives from a human donor with alopecia areata. This CDR3 reads CASSLEAGYEQYF. In DNA, the CDR3 is TGTGCCAGCAGCTTGGAAGCAGGGTACGAGCAGTACTTC.